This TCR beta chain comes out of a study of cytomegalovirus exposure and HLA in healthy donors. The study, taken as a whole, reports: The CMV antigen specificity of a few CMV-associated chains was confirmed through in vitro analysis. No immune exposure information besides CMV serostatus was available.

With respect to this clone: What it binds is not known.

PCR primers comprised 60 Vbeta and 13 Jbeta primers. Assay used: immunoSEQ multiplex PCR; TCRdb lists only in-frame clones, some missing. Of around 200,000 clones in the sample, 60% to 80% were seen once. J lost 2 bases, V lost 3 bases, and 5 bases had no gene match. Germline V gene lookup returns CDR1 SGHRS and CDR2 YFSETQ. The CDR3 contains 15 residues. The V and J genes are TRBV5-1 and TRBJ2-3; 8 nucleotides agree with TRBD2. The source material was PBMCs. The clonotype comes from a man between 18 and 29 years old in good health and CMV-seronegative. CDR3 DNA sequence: TGCGCCAGCAGCTCGGGACTAGTGAACACAGATACGCAGTATTTT. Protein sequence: CASSSGLVNTDTQYF.